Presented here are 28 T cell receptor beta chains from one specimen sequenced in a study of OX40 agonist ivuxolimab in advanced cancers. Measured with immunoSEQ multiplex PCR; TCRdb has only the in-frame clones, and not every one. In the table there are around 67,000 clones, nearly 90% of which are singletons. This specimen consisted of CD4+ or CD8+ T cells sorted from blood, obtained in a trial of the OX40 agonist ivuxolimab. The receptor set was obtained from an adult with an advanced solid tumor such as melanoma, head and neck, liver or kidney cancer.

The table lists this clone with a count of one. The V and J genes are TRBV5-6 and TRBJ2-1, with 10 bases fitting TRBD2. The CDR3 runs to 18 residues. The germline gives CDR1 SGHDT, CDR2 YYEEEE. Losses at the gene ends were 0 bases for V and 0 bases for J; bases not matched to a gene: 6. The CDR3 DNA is TGTGCCAGCAGCTTGGCCGGGGCTAGCGGGAGCTCCTACAATGAGCAGTTCTTC. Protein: CASSLAGASGSSYNEQFF.

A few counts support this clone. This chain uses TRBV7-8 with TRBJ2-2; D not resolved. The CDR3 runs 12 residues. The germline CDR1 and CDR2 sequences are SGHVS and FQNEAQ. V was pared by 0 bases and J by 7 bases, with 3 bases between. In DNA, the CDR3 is TGTGCCAGCAGCTTAGCTGGCGGGGAGCTGTTTTTT. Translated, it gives CASSLAGGELFF.

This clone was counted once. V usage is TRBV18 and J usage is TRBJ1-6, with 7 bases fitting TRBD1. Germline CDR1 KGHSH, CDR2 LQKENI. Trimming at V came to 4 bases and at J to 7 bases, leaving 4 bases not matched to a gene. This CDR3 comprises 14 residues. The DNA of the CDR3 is TGTGCCAGCTCACGGGACAGACAAAATTCACCCCTCCACTTT. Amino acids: CASSRDRQNSPLHF. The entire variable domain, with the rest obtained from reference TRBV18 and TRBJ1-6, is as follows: NAGVMQNPRHLVRRRGQEARLRCSPMKGHSHVYWYRQLPEEGLKFMVYLQKENIIDESGMPKERFSAEFPKEGPSILRIQQVVRGDSAAYFCASSRDRQNSPLHFGNGTRLTVT.

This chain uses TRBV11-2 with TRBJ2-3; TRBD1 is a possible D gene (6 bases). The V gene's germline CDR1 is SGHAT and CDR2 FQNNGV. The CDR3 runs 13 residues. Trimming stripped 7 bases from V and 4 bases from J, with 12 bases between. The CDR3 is CASNHRESDTQYF. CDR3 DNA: TGTGCCAGCAACCACAGGGAGTCAGATACGCAGTATTTT.

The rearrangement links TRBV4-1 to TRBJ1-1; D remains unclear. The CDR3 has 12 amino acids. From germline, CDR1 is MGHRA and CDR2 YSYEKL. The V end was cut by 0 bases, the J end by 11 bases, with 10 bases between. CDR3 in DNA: TGCGCCAGCAGCCAAGACTTAGCTCTGGCTTTCTTT. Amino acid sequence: CASSQDLALAFF.

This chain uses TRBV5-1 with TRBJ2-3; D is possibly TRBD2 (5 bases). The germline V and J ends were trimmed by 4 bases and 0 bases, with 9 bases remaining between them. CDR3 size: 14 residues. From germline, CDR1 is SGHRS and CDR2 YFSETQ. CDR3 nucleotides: TGCGCCAGCAGCCGGGATTCTAGCACAGATACGCAGTATTTT. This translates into CASSRDSSTDTQYF.

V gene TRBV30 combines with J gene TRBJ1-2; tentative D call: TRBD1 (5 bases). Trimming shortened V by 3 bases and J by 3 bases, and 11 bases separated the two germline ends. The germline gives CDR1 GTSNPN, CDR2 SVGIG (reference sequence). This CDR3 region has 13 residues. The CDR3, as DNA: TGTGCCTGGAGGGAAGGCAGGGACTATGGCTACACCTTC. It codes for CAWREGRDYGYTF.

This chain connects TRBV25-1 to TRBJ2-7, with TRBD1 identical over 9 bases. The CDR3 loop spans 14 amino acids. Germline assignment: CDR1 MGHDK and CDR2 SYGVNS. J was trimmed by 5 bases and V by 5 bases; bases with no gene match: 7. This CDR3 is CASSRLGQGHEQYF. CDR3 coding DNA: TGTGCCAGCAGTCGACTCGGACAGGGGCACGAGCAGTACTTC.

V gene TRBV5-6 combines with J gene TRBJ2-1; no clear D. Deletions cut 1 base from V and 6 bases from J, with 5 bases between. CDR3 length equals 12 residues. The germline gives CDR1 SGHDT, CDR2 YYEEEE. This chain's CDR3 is CASSLPPNEQFF. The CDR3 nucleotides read TGTGCCAGCAGCTTGCCCCCCAATGAGCAGTTCTTC.

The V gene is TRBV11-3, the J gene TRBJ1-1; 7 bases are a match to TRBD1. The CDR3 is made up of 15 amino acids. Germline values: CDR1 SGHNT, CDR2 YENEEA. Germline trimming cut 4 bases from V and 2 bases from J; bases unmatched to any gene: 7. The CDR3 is CASSYSGTANTEAFF. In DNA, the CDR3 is TGTGCCAGCAGCTACTCCGGGACAGCCAACACTGAAGCTTTCTTT.

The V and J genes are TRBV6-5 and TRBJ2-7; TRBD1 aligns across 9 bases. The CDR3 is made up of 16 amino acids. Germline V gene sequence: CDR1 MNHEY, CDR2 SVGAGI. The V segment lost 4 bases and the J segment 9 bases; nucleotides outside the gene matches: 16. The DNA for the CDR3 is TGTGCCAGCAGTTTCTTGATCCAGGGGACAGGGCGCATGCAGTACTTC. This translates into CASSFLIQGTGRMQYF.

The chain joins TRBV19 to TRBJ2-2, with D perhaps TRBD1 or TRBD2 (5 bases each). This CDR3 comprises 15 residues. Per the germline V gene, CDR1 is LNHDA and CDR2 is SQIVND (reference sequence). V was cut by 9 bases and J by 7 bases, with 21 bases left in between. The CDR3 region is CASRLDSRASGELFF. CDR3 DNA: TGTGCCAGCCGTTTGGACTCCAGGGCGAGCGGGGAGCTGTTTTTT.

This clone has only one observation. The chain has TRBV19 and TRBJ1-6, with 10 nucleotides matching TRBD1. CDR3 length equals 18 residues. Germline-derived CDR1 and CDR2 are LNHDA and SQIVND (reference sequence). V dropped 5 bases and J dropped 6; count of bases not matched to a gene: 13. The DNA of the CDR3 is TGTGCCAGTAGTCCCCTCCGGGACAGGGGATGGGGTAATTCACCCCTCCACTTT. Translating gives CASSPLRDRGWGNSPLHF.

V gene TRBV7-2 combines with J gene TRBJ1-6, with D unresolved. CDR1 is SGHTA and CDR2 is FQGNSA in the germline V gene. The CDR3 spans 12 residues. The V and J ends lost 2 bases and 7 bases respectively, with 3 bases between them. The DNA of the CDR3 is TGTGCCAGCAGCTTAAGGAATTCACCCCTCCACTTT. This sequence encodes CASSLRNSPLHF.

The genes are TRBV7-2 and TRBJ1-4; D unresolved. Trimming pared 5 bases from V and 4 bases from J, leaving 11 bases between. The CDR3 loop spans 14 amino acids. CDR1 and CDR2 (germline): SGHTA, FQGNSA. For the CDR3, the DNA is TGTGCCAGCAGCCCGGGCAGTTATAATGAAAAACTGTTTTTT. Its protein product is CASSPGSYNEKLFF.

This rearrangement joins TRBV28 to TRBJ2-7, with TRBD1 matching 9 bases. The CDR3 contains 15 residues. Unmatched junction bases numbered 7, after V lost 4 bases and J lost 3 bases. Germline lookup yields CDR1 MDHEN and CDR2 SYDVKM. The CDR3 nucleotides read TGTGCCAGCAGTTCCCGGGACAGGGTTGTCTACGAGCAGTACTTC. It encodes CASSSRDRVVYEQYF.

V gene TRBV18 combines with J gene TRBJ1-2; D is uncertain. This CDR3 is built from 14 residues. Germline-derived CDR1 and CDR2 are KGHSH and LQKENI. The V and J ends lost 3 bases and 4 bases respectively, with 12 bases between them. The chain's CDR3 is CASSPDGPSYGYTF. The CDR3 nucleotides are TGTGCCAGCTCACCCGACGGACCGAGCTATGGCTACACCTTC.

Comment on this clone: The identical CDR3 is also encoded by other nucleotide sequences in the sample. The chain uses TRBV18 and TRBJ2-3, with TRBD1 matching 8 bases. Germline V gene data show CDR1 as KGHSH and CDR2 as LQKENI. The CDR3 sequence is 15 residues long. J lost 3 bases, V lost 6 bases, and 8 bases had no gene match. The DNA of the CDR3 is TGTGCCAGCTCGCCAGACAGGGGCCGAACAGATACGCAGTATTTT. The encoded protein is CASSPDRGRTDTQYF. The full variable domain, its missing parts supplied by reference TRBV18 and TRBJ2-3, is NAGVMQNPRHLVRRRGQEARLRCSPMKGHSHVYWYRQLPEEGLKFMVYLQKENIIDESGMPKERFSAEFPKEGPSILRIQQVVRGDSAAYFCASSPDRGRTDTQYFGPGTRLTVL.

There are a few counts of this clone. CDR3 coding DNA: TGTGCCAGCAGCCAAGCGCAGTTTGTTACGACTAGCGGGGTAGATACGCAGTATTTT. Its translation: CASSQAQFVTTSGVDTQYF. The chain uses TRBV14 and TRBJ2-3; 11 nucleotides agree with TRBD2. CDR3 length: 19 amino acids. Germline-derived CDR1 and CDR2 are SGHDN and FVKESK. Trimming removed 1 base from V and 5 bases from J; junction bases left unmatched: 14. The variable domain in full, completed from reference TRBV14 and TRBJ2-3, reads EAGVTQFPSHSVIEKGQTVTLRCDPISGHDNLYWYRRVMGKEIKFLLHFVKESKQDESGMPNNRFLAERTGGTYSTLKVQPAELEDSGVYFCASSQAQFVTTSGVDTQYFGPGTRLTVL.

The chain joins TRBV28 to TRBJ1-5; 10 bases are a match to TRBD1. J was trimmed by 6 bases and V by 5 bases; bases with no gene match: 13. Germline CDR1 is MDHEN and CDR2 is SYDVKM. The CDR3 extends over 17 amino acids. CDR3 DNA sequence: TGTGCCAGCAGTCCAACCGGACCTAGGACAGGGGGTCAGCCCCAGCATTTT. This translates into CASSPTGPRTGGQPQHF.

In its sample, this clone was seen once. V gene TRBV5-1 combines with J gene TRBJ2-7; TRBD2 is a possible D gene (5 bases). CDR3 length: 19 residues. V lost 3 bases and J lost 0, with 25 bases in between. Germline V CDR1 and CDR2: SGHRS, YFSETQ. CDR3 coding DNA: TGCGCCAGCAGCTCGGGTGGGAGCCGGGGTGGACGGAGCTCCTACGAGCAGTACTTC. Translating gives CASSSGGSRGGRSSYEQYF.

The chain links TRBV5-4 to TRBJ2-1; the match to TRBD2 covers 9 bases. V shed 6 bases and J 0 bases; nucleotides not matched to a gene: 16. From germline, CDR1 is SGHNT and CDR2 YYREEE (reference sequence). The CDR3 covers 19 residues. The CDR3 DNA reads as TGTGCCAGCAAGCGCCACCTAAGGACTAGCGCAAGCTCCTACAATGAGCAGTTCTTC. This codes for CASKRHLRTSASSYNEQFF.

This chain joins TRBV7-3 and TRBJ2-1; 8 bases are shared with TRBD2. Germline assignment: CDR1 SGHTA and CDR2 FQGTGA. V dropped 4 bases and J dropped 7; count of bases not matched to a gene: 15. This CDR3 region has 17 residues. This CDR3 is CASSSPEKRGYPNEQFF. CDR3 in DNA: TGTGCCAGCAGCTCTCCTGAGAAGCGGGGGTACCCTAATGAGCAGTTCTTC.

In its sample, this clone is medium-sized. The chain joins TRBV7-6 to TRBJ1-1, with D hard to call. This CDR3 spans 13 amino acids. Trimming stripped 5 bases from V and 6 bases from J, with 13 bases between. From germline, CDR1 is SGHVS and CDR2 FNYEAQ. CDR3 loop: CASSPRTTSEAFF. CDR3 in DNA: TGTGCCAGCAGCCCCAGGACGACCTCTGAAGCTTTCTTT.

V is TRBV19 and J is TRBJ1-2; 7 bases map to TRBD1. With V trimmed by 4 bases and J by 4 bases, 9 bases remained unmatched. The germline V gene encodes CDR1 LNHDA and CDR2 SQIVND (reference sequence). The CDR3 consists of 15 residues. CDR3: CASSNPDRAGYGYTF. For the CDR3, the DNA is TGTGCCAGTAGTAACCCCGACAGGGCTGGCTATGGCTACACCTTC.

The CDR3 here is CASSEGRAASPLHF. CDR3 DNA: TGTGCCAGCAGTGAAGGTAGGGCGGCTTCACCCCTCCACTTT. The chain uses TRBV6-1 and TRBJ1-6; D is unclear. CDR1 and CDR2 (germline): MNHNS, SASEGT. CDR3 length: 14 amino acids. Trimming cost V 1 base and J 9 bases, with 10 bases left between them.

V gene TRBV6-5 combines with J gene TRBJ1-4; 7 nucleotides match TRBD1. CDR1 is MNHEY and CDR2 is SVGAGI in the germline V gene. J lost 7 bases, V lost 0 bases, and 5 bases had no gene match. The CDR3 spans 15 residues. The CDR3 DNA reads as TGTGCCAGCAGTTACTCGATTAGGGACAGTGAAAAACTGTTTTTT. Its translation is CASSYSIRDSEKLFF.

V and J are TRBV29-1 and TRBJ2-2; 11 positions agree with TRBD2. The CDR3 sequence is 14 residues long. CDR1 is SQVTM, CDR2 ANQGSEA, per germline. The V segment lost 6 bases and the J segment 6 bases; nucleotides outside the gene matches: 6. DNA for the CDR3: TGCAGCGTGTCCCTAGCGGGGGGACCCGGGGAGCTGTTTTTT. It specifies CSVSLAGGPGELFF.